Listed below are T cell receptor beta chains from one sample, sequenced in a study of CD4 T cell repertoires in COVID-19. Assay: immunoSEQ multiplex PCR; the TCRdb copy retains only in-frame clones and omits some. The table lists about 75,000 clones, 83% of them singletons. The sample consisted of CD4+ T cells from peripheral blood, taken after recovery from COVID-19. The receptors here all came from a human donor who had COVID-19. Both conserved end residues are trimmed from each CDR3. Size is stated for part of the rows, as once, few or many counts, or as a class when the clone is expanded.

V: TRBV28; J: TRBJ2-3; size: once; CDR3: ASSSRQGGIRDTQY
V: TRBV19; J: TRBJ1-4; size: -; CDR3: ASSLRDMSEKLF
V: TRBV5-5; J: TRBJ2-7; size: -; CDR3: ASSLIGGGEQY
V: TRBV5-8; J: TRBJ1-6; size: -; CDR3: ASSTLSNSPLH
V: TRBV5-1; J: TRBJ2-3; size: -; CDR3: ASKWDFSTDTQY
V: TRBV19; J: TRBJ1-2; size: -; CDR3: ASTSGAPTYGYT
V: TRBV19; J: TRBJ1-1; size: -; CDR3: ASSPPPWTGGTLNTEAF
V: TRBV10-3; J: TRBJ1-2; size: -; CDR3: AISEQRKDGYT
V: TRBV5-8; J: TRBJ2-5; size: -; CDR3: ASSLWGSQETQY
V: TRBV7-2; J: TRBJ2-7; size: -; CDR3: ASSLGAGSAYEQY
V: TRBV19; J: TRBJ2-3; size: -; CDR3: ASSKGGGGSDTQY
V: TRBV5-5; J: TRBJ2-5; size: once; CDR3: ASSLEGGAGGKTQY
V: TRBV6-2/TRBV6-3; J: TRBJ2-5; size: -; CDR3: ASSYIGAQQETQY
V: TRBV10-2; J: TRBJ2-1; size: -; CDR3: ASSEPGRYNEQF
V: TRBV18; J: TRBJ1-1; size: few; CDR3: ASSPPSGGWDTEAF
V: TRBV28; J: TRBJ2-1; size: -; CDR3: ASRSASGRLKQF
V: TRBV19; J: TRBJ2-3; size: -; CDR3: ASSILAGRDTQY
V: TRBV30; J: TRBJ1-4; size: -; CDR3: AWSPASGAATNEKLF
V: TRBV21-1; J: TRBJ2-1; size: -; CDR3: ASSKGRRGAQHSSYNEQF
V: TRBV24-1; J: TRBJ2-1; size: -; CDR3: ATSGRTSGRAGNEQF